These 19 T cell receptor beta chains originate from one sample sequenced in a study of CD8+ T cells in alopecia areata. Reverse transcription of extracted RNA yielded cDNA, which provided the sequencing template. Assay: immunoSEQ multiplex PCR; the TCRdb copy retains only in-frame clones and omits some. The data show under 250,000 clones, with 50% to 60% seen just once and 0.45% held by the top ten. Here the sequenced sample was CD4+ T cells sorted from blood, taken at week 0. The source is a human donor with alopecia areata.

The V call is TRBV5-4, the J call TRBJ1-2; D gene ambiguous. Deletions cut 3 bases from V and 7 bases from J, with 10 bases between. Per the germline V gene, CDR1 is SGHNT and CDR2 is YYREEE (reference sequence). The CDR3 totals 12 residues. CDR3 protein: CASSSGEVGYTF. The CDR3 nucleotides are TGTGCCAGCAGCTCCGGCGAGGTTGGCTACACCTTC.

This chain uses TRBV5-1 with TRBJ2-7; the match to TRBD2 covers 7 bases. J lost 3 bases, V lost 0 bases, and 3 bases had no gene match. CDR3 size: 14 residues. In germline, CDR1 is SGHRS, CDR2 YFSETQ. CDR3 in amino acids: CASSLATSIYEQYF. The CDR3 nucleotides read TGCGCCAGCAGCTTGGCGACTAGCATCTACGAGCAGTACTTC.

This rearrangement joins TRBV11-2 to TRBJ2-5; D call uncertain. The ends were cut back, 0 bases at V and 6 bases at J, with 14 bases in the middle. In germline, CDR1 is SGHAT, CDR2 FQNNGV. The CDR3 is 15 residues long. CDR3 sequence (DNA): TGTGCCAGCAGCTTAGACGCCGCCCAGCTGCAGACCCAGTACTTC. This translates into CASSLDAAQLQTQYF.

For this clone: This sample includes further DNA sequences coding for the same CDR3. J is TRBJ2-7 and V is TRBV4-2; unclear D gene. Germline CDR1 LGHNA, CDR2 YNFKEQ. CDR3 length equals 15 residues. V was clipped by 0 bases and J by 0 bases, with 9 bases between them. The CDR3 DNA reads as TGTGCCAGCAGCCAAGATCTCCTGGTCTCCTACGAGCAGTACTTC. Protein sequence: CASSQDLLVSYEQYF.

This sequence joins TRBV5-1 and TRBJ2-7; 7 nucleotides line up with TRBD1. This CDR3 has 13 amino acids. With 6 bases clipped from V and 2 bases from J, the junction kept 5 bases outside the gene matches. The germline V gene has CDR1 SGHRS and CDR2 YFSETQ. CDR3 residues: CASTRDSTYEQYF. The CDR3 nucleotides read TGCGCCAGCACCCGGGACAGTACCTACGAGCAGTACTTC.

This clone appeared a few times. This chain connects TRBV7-9 to TRBJ1-6; possible D gene TRBD1, 6 bases. The CDR3 runs to 14 residues. Germline V gives CDR1 SEHNR, CDR2 FQNEAQ (reference sequence). Trimming left V 2 bases short and J 7 bases short, with 9 bases between. The CDR3 is CASSLRQGNSPLHF. CDR3 nucleotides: TGTGCCAGCAGCTTAAGGCAGGGGAATTCACCCCTCCACTTT.

V and J are TRBV9 and TRBJ2-5; 8 nucleotides agree with TRBD2. V dropped 4 bases and J dropped 4; count of bases not matched to a gene: 6. CDR1 SGDLS and CDR2 YYNGEE come from the germline V gene. This CDR3 has 14 residues. The CDR3 sequence: CASSPELAAETQYF. The CDR3 region has the DNA TGTGCCAGCAGCCCAGAACTAGCGGCAGAGACCCAGTACTTC. Using reference TRBV9 and TRBJ2-5 for the parts outside the CDR3, the full variable domain is DSGVTQTPKHLITATGQRVTLRCSPRSGDLSVYWYQQSLDQGLQFLIQYYNGEERAKGNILERFSAQQFPDLHSELNLSSLELGDSALYFCASSPELAAETQYFGPGTRLLVL.

The rearrangement joins TRBV29-1 to TRBJ2-7; D is unresolved. The V end was cut by 4 bases, the J end by 3 bases, with 10 bases between. CDR3 size: 12 residues. Germline V CDR1 and CDR2: SQVTM, ANQGSEA. The CDR3 loop reads CSVAAQSYEQYF. CDR3 bases: TGCAGCGTTGCAGCACAGAGCTACGAGCAGTACTTC.

The rearrangement joins TRBV4-2 to TRBJ2-3; the D is unclear. The germline gives CDR1 LGHNA, CDR2 YNFKEQ. Trimming pared 0 bases from V and 2 bases from J, leaving 12 bases between. The CDR3 loop spans 16 amino acids. This CDR3 reads CASSQDRTTFTDTQYF. CDR3 DNA: TGTGCCAGCAGCCAAGATAGGACCACATTCACAGATACGCAGTATTTT.

The V gene is TRBV10-3, the J gene TRBJ1-1; D unresolved. Trimming took 6 bases from V and 2 from J, leaving 7 bases between them. The CDR3 covers 12 residues. CDR1 is ENHRY, CDR2 SYGVKD, per germline. CDR3 protein: CAIRRANTEAFF. The CDR3 region has the DNA TGTGCCATCAGGAGAGCCAACACTGAAGCTTTCTTT.

The rearrangement links TRBV10-2 to TRBJ1-1; D unclear. Germline V gene sequence: CDR1 WSHSY, CDR2 SAAADI. V was pared by 3 bases and J by 0 bases, with 8 bases between. CDR3 length: 14 amino acids. The CDR3 DNA sequence: TGCGCCAGCAGTGATTGGAGGGTGAACACTGAAGCTTTCTTT. Protein: CASSDWRVNTEAFF.

This clone was observed a few times. The V call is TRBV18, the J call TRBJ1-5; TRBD1 matches 9 bases. This CDR3 spans 16 amino acids. V was pared by 1 base and J by 6 bases, with 7 bases of the junction left unmatched. The germline V gene has CDR1 KGHSH and CDR2 LQKENI. This chain's CDR3 is CASSPRRDRAGQPQHF. As DNA, the CDR3 is TGTGCCAGCTCACCACGACGGGACAGGGCGGGTCAGCCCCAGCATTTT.

This clone came up a few times. This rearrangement joins TRBV7-3 to TRBJ2-7; D uncertain. There are 15 residues in the CDR3. V lost 2 bases and J lost 0, with 11 bases in between. Germline V gene lookup returns CDR1 SGHTA and CDR2 FQGTGA. Here the CDR3 DNA reads TGTGCCAGCAGCTTATATGGCAGAACCTCCTACGAGCAGTACTTC. This gives the protein CASSLYGRTSYEQYF.

This clone was recorded a few times. The chain employs TRBV10-3 and TRBJ2-7; D unresolved. V lost 10 bases and J lost 3, with 16 bases in between. Germline V gene data show CDR1 as ENHRY and CDR2 as SYGVKD. The CDR3 is 13 amino acids. The DNA of the CDR3 is TGTGCCACCGGTATAGGGCCGAACTACGAGCAGTACTTC. Translated: CATGIGPNYEQYF.

The chain joins TRBV6-5 to TRBJ2-3; 12 nucleotides match TRBD1. With V trimmed by 6 bases and J by 5 bases, 6 bases remained unmatched. The CDR3 is made up of 15 amino acids. Germline loops: CDR1 MNHEY, CDR2 SVGAGI. For the CDR3, the DNA is TGTGCCAGCAGACCGGGACAGGGGGCGGGAGATACGCAGTATTTT. Translated, it gives CASRPGQGAGDTQYF.

The rearrangement links TRBV14 to TRBJ2-5; D gene ambiguous. Per germline, CDR1 SGHDN and CDR2 FVKESK. Trimming removed 0 bases from V and 7 bases from J, with 9 bases in between. This CDR3 spans 13 amino acids. DNA for the CDR3: TGTGCCAGCAGCCAAGATAGGTGGATGACCCAGTACTTC. Residues: CASSQDRWMTQYF.

This clone was seen once. The CDR3 protein is CASSQDRFGSSYEQYF. The CDR3 DNA follows: TGTGCCAGCAGCCAAGATCGATTTGGCAGCTCCTACGAGCAGTACTTC. The chain recombines TRBV4-2 with TRBJ2-7, with no clear D. CDR1 LGHNA and CDR2 YNFKEQ come from the germline V gene. Trimming pared 0 bases from V and 0 bases from J, leaving 12 bases between. The length of the CDR3 is 16 residues.

The chain links TRBV6-1 to TRBJ1-3; D ambiguous. This CDR3 contains 14 residues. Germline V gene sequence: CDR1 MNHNS, CDR2 SASEGT. Trimming pared 7 bases from V and 0 bases from J, leaving 10 bases between. The CDR3 DNA sequence: TGTGCCAGCATTCCTCAAGACTCTGGAAACACCATATATTTT. It codes for CASIPQDSGNTIYF.

V and J are TRBV30 and TRBJ1-5; possibly TRBD1 for D (6 bases). The V end lost 2 bases, the J end lost 2 bases, and 13 bases lay between the germline ends. The CDR3 is 15 amino acids. Germline lookup yields CDR1 GTSNPN and CDR2 SVGIG (reference sequence). The CDR3 sequence: CAWSQTGTGNQPQHF. The CDR3 DNA reads as TGTGCCTGGAGTCAAACAGGGACGGGCAATCAGCCCCAGCATTTT.